This record covers a single TCR beta chain. TCRdb processed the 5' RACE reads anew with MiXCR; each CDR3 protein has one entry. The sample contains some 71,000 distinct CDR3 sequences, 12% of which appear only once. V lost 2 bases and J lost 4, with 8 bases in between. CDR1 is KGHSH and CDR2 is LQKENI in the germline V gene. This CDR3 region has 14 residues. This record comes from a study of early T cells in non-severe SARS-CoV-2 infection. The chain has TRBV18 and TRBJ1-4; maybe TRBD1 (5 bases). Sample: whole blood. This TCR was recovered from an adult who was a healthcare worker with PCR-confirmed SARS-CoV-2 infection or an uninfected control (not recorded which). The CDR3 protein is CASSPRGNNEKLFF. CDR3 coding DNA: TGTGCCAGCTCACCAAGGGGAAATAATGAAAAACTGTTTTTT.